A selection of T cell receptor beta chains follows, all from one sample in a study of blood T cells in healthy people across ages. TCRdb redid the calling of the 5' RACE reads with MiXCR, one entry per CDR3 protein. Counted here are approximately 800,000 distinct CDR3 sequences, about three fifths occurring once; the ten biggest clones make up about 20%. Input material: blood. These TCRs come from a young man in good health. CDR3s include the opening cysteine and the closing phenylalanine or tryptophan. D genes are given only for firm matches. Clone size is shown for a subset of rows, as once, few, many or a class of expanded clone.

j_call d_call v_call clone_size cdr3_nt cdr3_aa
TRBJ2-7 - TRBV20-1 - TGCAGTGCGGAGTGGGACGGGGCCTACGAGCAGTACTTC CSAEWDGAYEQYF
TRBJ2-1 TRBD1 TRBV28 - TGTGCCAGCCAGGGACAGATCAATGAGCAGTTCTTC CASQGQINEQFF
TRBJ2-7 TRBD1 TRBV6-5 - TGTGCCAGCAGTTACAGATTTGGGACAGGGGCGTCCGAGCAGTACTTC CASSYRFGTGASEQYF
TRBJ2-1 - TRBV7-2 - TGTGCCAGCAGCTTAGCGCGAGAGACCCAGTTCTTC CASSLARETQFF
TRBJ1-4 - TRBV7-2 - TGTGCCAGCCAGGGGCAGTATAATGAAAAACTGTTTTTT CASQGQYNEKLFF
TRBJ2-1 - TRBV6-6 - TGTGCCAGCAGTTACGATGGAGGTGAGCAGTTCTTC CASSYDGGEQFF
TRBJ2-7 - TRBV28 - TGTGCCAGCAGTTTCAGGACCCTCGGCCCGCAAAGCTCCTACGAGCAGTACTTC CASSFRTLGPQSSYEQYF
TRBJ2-1 TRBD2 TRBV4-3 - TGCGCCAGCAGCCAAGAGGCGCGCGGGAGGGCCGGGAATGAGCAGTTCTTC CASSQEARGRAGNEQFF
TRBJ2-5 - TRBV20-1 - TGCAGTGCTAGAGCTCACGTATCTAGGGAGACCCAGTACTTC CSARAHVSRETQYF
TRBJ2-5 - TRBV11-2 - TGTGCCAGCGGCTTAGGAGGGAATAGGGATGAGACCCAGTACTTC CASGLGGNRDETQYF
TRBJ2-1 TRBD2 TRBV20-1 - TGCAGTGCTCGGACTAGTTTCAATGAGCAGTTCTTC CSARTSFNEQFF
TRBJ2-5 - TRBV7-9 - TGTGCCAGCAGCTTAGCGCTCGGTGTGGAGACCCAGTACTTC CASSLALGVETQYF
TRBJ2-5 TRBD1 TRBV7-7 - TGTGCCAGCAGCATCCAGGGGGTTCGGGAGACCCAGTACTTC CASSIQGVRETQYF
TRBJ2-6 - TRBV27 - TGTGCCAGCAGTTTAATGGCCTCTGGGGCCAACGTCCTGACTTTC CASSLMASGANVLTF
TRBJ2-7 - TRBV4-3 many TGCGCCAGCAGCCAAGATGGGGGCTACGAGCAGTACTTC CASSQDGGYEQYF
TRBJ1-1 TRBD1 TRBV7-9 few TGTGCCAGCAGTCCGGACAGGGTTATGTCTGAAGCTTTCTTT CASSPDRVMSEAFF